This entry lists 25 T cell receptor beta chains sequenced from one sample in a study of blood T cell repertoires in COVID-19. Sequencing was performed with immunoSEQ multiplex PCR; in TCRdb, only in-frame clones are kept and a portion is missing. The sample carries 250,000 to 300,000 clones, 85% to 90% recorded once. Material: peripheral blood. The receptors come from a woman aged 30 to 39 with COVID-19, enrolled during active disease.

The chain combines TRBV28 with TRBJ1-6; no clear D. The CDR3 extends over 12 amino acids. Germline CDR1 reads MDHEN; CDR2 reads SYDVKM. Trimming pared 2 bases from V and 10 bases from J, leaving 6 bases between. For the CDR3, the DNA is TGTGCCAGCAGTTTACCGGGATCACCCCTCCACTTT. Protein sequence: CASSLPGSPLHF.

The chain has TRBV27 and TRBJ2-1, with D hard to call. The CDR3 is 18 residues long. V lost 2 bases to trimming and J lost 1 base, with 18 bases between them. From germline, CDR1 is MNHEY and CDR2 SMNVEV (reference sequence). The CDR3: CASSLTPPLYQSYNEQFF. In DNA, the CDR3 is TGTGCCAGCAGTTTAACCCCTCCCTTATATCAGTCCTACAATGAGCAGTTCTTC.

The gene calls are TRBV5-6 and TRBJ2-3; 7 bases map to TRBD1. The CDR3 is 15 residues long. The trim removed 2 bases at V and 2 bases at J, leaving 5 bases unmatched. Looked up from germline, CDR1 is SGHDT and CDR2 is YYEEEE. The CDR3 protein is CASSFSGTVTDTQYF. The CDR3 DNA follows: TGTGCCAGCAGCTTTTCCGGGACAGTCACAGATACGCAGTATTTT.

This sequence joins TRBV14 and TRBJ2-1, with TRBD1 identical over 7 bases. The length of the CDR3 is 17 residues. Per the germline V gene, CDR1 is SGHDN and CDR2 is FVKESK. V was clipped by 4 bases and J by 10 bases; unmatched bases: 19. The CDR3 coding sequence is TGTGCCAGCAGCCTTCTCCCGGGACAGCGAATTGGGAACGAGCAGTTCTTC. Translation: CASSLLPGQRIGNEQFF.

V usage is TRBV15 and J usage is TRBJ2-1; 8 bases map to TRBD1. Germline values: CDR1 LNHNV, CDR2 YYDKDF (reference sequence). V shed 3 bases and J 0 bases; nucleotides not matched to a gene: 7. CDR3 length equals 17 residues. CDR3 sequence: CATSSAGQGASYNEQFF. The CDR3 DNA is TGTGCCACCAGCAGTGCCGGGCAGGGGGCCTCCTACAATGAGCAGTTCTTC. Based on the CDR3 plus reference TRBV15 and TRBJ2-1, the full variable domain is DAMVIQNPRYQVTQFGKPVTLSCSQTLNHNVMYWYQQKSSQAPKLLFHYYDKDFNNEADTPDNFQSRRPNTSFCFLDIRSPGLGDTAMYLCATSSAGQGASYNEQFFGPGTRLTVL.

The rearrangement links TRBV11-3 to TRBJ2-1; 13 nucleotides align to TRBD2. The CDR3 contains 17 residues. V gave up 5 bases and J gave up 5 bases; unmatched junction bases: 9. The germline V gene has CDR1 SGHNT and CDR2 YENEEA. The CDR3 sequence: CASSPRTSGRPHNEQFF. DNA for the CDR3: TGTGCCAGCAGCCCCCGGACTAGCGGGAGACCTCACAATGAGCAGTTCTTC.

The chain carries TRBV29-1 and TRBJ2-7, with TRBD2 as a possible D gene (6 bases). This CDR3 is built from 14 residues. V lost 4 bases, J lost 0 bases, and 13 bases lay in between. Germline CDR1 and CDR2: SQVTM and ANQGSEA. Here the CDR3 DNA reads TGCAGCGTTGCAGGCGGGGACCGCTCCTACGAGCAGTACTTC. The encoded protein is CSVAGGDRSYEQYF.

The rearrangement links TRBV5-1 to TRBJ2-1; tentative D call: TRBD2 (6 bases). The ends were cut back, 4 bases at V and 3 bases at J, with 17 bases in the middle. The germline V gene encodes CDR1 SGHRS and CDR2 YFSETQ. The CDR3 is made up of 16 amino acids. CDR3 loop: CASSIGSGTYYNEQFF. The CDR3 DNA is TGCGCCAGCAGCATTGGTTCGGGGACTTACTACAATGAGCAGTTCTTC. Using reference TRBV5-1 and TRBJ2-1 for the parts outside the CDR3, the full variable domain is KAGVTQTPRYLIKTRGQQVTLSCSPISGHRSVSWYQQTPGQGLQFLFEYFSETQRNKGNFPGRFSGRQFSNSRSEMNVSTLELGDSALYLCASSIGSGTYYNEQFFGPGTRLTVL.

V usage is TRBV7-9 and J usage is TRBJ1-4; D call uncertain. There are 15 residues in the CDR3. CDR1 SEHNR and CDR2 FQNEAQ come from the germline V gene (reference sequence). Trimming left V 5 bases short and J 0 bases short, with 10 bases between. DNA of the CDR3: TGTGCCAGCAGCCTGCTCGGGGCAACTAATGAAAAACTGTTTTTT. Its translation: CASSLLGATNEKLFF.

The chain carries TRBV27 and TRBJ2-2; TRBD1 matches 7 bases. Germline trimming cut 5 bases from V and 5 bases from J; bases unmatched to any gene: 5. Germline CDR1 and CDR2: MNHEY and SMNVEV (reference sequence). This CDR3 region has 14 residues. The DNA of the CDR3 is TGTGCCAGCAGTGCTTACAGGGGAACCGGGGAGCTGTTTTTT. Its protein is CASSAYRGTGELFF.

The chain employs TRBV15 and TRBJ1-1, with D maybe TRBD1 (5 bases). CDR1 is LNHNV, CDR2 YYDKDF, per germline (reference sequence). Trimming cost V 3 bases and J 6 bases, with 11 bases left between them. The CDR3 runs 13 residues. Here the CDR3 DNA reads TGTGCCACCAGCAGTGGGGGGACGGCTGAAGCTTTCTTT. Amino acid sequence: CATSSGGTAEAFF.

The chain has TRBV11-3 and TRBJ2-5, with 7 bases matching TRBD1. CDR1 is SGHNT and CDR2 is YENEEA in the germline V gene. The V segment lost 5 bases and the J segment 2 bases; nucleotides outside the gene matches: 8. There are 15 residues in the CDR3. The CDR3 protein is CASSRGGQIQETQYF. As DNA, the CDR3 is TGTGCCAGCAGCCGAGGGGGACAGATACAAGAGACCCAGTACTTC. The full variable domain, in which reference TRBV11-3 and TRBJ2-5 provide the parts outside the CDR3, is EAGVVQSPRYKIIEKKQPVAFWCNPISGHNTLYWYLQNLGQGPELLIRYENEEAVDDSQLPKDRFSAERLKGVDSTLKIQPAELGDSAVYLCASSRGGQIQETQYFGPGTRLLVL.

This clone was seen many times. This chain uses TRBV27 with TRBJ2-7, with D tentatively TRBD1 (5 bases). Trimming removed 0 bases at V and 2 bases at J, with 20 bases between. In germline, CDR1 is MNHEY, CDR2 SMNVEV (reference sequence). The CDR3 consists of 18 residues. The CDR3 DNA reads TGTGCCAGCAGTTTATCGGGGCCTGGGGCGGCCAACCCCTACGAGCAGTACTTC. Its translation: CASSLSGPGAANPYEQYF.

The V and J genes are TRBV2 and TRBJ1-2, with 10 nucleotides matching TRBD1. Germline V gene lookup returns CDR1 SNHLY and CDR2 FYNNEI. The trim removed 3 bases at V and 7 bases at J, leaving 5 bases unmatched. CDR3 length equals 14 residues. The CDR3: CASSEDRGISGYTF. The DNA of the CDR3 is TGTGCCAGCAGTGAGGACAGGGGGATCTCTGGCTACACCTTC.

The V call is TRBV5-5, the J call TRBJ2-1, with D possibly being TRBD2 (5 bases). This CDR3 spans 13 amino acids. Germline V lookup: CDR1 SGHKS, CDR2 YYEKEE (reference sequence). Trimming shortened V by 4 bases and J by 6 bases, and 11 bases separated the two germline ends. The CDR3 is CASSPRTGNEQFF. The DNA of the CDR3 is TGTGCCAGCAGCCCTAGGACTGGCAATGAGCAGTTCTTC.

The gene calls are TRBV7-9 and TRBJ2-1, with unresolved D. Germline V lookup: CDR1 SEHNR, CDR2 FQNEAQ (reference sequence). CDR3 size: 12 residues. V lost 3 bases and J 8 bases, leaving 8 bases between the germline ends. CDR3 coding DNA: TGTGCCAGCAGCTTTAGTAGCTATGAGCAGTTCTTC. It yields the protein CASSFSSYEQFF.

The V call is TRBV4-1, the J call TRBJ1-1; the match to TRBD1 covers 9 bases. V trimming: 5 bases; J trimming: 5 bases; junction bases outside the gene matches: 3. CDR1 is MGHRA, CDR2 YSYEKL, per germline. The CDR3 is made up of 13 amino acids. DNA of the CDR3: TGCGCCAGCAGCTGGGACAGGGAAACTGAAGCTTTCTTT. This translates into CASSWDRETEAFF.

CDR3 protein: CASSLPGSPYEQYF. CDR3 DNA sequence: TGCGCCAGCAGCTTGCCAGGGTCTCCCTACGAGCAGTACTTC. The V gene is TRBV5-1, the J gene TRBJ2-7, with D possibly matching TRBD1 (5 bases). Germline V gene data show CDR1 as SGHRS and CDR2 as YFSETQ. Trimming took off 1 base at V and 2 bases at J, with 10 bases between the two ends. The CDR3 spans 14 residues.

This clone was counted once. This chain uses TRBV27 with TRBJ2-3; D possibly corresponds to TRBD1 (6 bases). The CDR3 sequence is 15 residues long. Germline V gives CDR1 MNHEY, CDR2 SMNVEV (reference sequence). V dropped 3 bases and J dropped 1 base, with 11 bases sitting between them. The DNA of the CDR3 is TGTGCCAGCAGTTTGGGGACATACGGCACAGATACGCAGTATTTT. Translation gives CASSLGTYGTDTQYF.

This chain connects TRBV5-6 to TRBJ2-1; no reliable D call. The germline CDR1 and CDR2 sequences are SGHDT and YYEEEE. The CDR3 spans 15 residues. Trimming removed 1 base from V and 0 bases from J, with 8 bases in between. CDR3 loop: CASSLPPSSYNEQFF. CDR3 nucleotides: TGTGCCAGCAGCTTGCCTCCGAGCTCCTACAATGAGCAGTTCTTC.

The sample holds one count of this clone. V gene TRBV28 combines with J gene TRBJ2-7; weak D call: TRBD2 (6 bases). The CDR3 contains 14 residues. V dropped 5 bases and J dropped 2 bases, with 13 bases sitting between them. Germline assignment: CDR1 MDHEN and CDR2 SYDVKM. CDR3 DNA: TGTGCCAGCAGTACGGGACTCGTCCCCTACGAGCAGTACTTC. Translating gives CASSTGLVPYEQYF.

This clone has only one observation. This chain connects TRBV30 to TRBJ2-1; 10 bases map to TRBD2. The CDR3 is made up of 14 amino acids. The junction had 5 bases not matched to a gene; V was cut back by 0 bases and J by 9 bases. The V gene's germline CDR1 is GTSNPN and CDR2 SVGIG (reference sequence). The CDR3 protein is CAWSVGAGGGEQFF. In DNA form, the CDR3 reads TGTGCCTGGAGTGTCGGAGCGGGAGGGGGTGAGCAGTTCTTC.

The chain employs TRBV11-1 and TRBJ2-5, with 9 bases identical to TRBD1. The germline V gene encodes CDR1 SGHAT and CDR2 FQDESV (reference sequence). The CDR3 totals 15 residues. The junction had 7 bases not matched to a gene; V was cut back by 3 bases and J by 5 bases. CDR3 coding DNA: TGTGCCAGCAGCTTGAGGGACAGGGATTGGGAGACCCAGTACTTC. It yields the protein CASSLRDRDWETQYF. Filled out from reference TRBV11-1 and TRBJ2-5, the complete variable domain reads EAEVAQSPRYKITEKSQAVAFWCDPISGHATLYWYRQILGQGPELLVQFQDESVVDDSQLPKDRFSAERLKGVDSTLKIQPAELGDSAMYLCASSLRDRDWETQYFGPGTRLLVL.

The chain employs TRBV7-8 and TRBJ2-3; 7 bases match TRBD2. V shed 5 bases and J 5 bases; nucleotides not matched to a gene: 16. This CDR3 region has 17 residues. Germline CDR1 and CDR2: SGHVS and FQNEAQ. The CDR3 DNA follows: TGTGCCAGCAGCCCTAACCGACTAGCAGAGAAGGGAGATACGCAGTATTTT. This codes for CASSPNRLAEKGDTQYF.

The chain's CDR3 is CASSPPDSGGSPLHF. CDR3 DNA: TGTGCCAGCAGCCCGCCGGACAGCGGAGGTTCACCCCTCCACTTT. The V call is TRBV5-5, the J call TRBJ1-6; possible D gene TRBD1, 6 bases. Per the germline V gene, CDR1 is SGHKS and CDR2 is YYEKEE (reference sequence). The CDR3 extends over 15 amino acids. The V end was cut by 4 bases, the J end by 9 bases, with 17 bases between. Combining the CDR3 with reference TRBV5-5 and TRBJ1-6 gives the whole variable domain DAGVTQSPTHLIKTRGQQVTLRCSPISGHKSVSWYQQVLGQGPQFIFQYYEKEERGRGNFPDRFSARQFPNYSSELNVNALLLGDSALYLCASSPPDSGGSPLHFGNGTRLTVT.